These T cell receptor beta chains were read from a single sample in a study of glioma-infiltrating T cells after dendritic cell vaccination. The assay was immunoSEQ multiplex PCR, and TCRdb's table has in-frame clones only and misses some. The table includes roughly 23,000 clones, approximately 85% detected once. Sequenced material: blood, taken before dendritic cell vaccination. The receptors originated from a human donor with glioblastoma. The CDR3 runs from the conserved cysteine through the conserved F or W. Each record gives: V gene, J gene, D gene, clone size, CDR3 protein, CDR3 DNA. D genes are given only for firm matches. Rows may omit the clone size; those that give it use once, few, many or a size class.

>TRBV18|TRBJ2-6|TRBD1|-
CASYFDRGFGSGANVLTF
TGTGCCAGCTATTTCGACAGGGGTTTTGGCTCTGGGGCCAACGTCCTGACTTTC
>TRBV7-6|TRBJ2-2|TRBD1|-
CASSIQGNAGELFF
TGTGCCAGCAGCATACAGGGGAATGCCGGGGAGCTGTTTTTT
>TRBV9|TRBJ2-3|TRBD2|-
CASSVAGRGPRLAGSTDTQYF
TGTGCCAGCAGCGTAGCTGGGCGGGGGCCTAGACTAGCGGGTAGCACAGATACGCAGTATTTT
>TRBV7-2|TRBJ1-5|-|-
CASSLDWTAPGQPQHF
TGTGCCAGCAGCTTGGATTGGACAGCCCCTGGACAGCCCCAGCATTTT
>TRBV27|TRBJ1-1|TRBD1|-
CASSKDRDYTEAFF
TGTGCCAGCAGTAAGGACAGGGACTACACTGAAGCTTTCTTT
>TRBV7-2|TRBJ1-4|-|-
CASSKGQSSNEKLFF
TGTGCCAGCAGCAAAGGACAGAGCAGTAATGAAAAACTGTTTTTT
>TRBV2|TRBJ1-2|TRBD1|-
CASSYTGASYGYTF
TGTGCCAGCAGCTATACAGGGGCCTCCTATGGCTACACCTTC
>TRBV11-2|TRBJ1-1|-|-
CASSLELGQRRTEAFF
TGTGCCAGCAGCTTAGAGTTGGGGCAGAGGAGAACTGAAGCTTTCTTT
>TRBV7-9|TRBJ2-1|TRBD2|-
CASSPTGLAGANEQFF
TGTGCCAGCAGCCCGACCGGACTAGCGGGAGCCAATGAGCAGTTCTTC
>TRBV6-1|TRBJ1-2|-|-
CASSEGAKGDGYTF
TGTGCCAGCAGTGAAGGGGCTAAAGGCGATGGCTACACCTTC
>TRBV7-3|TRBJ2-5|-|few
CASSQDRGSQETQYF
TGCGCCAGCAGCCAAGATCGCGGCAGTCAAGAGACCCAGTACTTC
>TRBV5-4|TRBJ2-7|TRBD1|-
CASSQDWDSGSYEQYF
TGCGCCAGCAGCCAAGATTGGGACAGCGGCTCCTACGAGCAGTACTTC
>TRBV2|TRBJ2-5|TRBD2|-
CASSEWLAGGPGETQYF
TGTGCCAGCAGTGAGTGGCTAGCGGGAGGGCCAGGAGAGACCCAGTACTTC
>TRBV6-1|TRBJ2-7|TRBD1|-
CASSEGTGGVRQYF
TGTGCCAGCAGTGAAGGGACAGGGGGCGTGAGGCAGTACTTC
>TRBV7-2|TRBJ2-7|TRBD2|-
CASSLAAGTSGRSSYEQYF
TGTGCCAGCAGCTTAGCCGCCGGGACTAGCGGGAGATCCTCCTACGAGCAGTACTTC
>TRBV29-1|TRBJ1-2|TRBD1|-
CSVLVRTGHFCTF
TGCAGCGTTTTAGTCAGGACAGGGCATTTTTGCACCTTC
>TRBV7-2|TRBJ2-1|-|-
CASSLLSSSYNEQFF
TGTGCCAGCAGCTTGCTGTCTAGCAGCTACAATGAGCAGTTCTTC
>TRBV5-1|TRBJ2-6|-|few
CASSTRGAGANVLTF
TGCGCCAGCAGCACCAGGGGTGCAGGGGCCAACGTCCTGACTTTC
>TRBV19|TRBJ1-2|TRBD1|once
CASSRDRNFYGYTF
TGTGCCAGTAGTAGGGACAGAAACTTCTATGGCTACACCTTC
>TRBV27|TRBJ2-2|-|-
CATQRYGSGNTGELFF
TGTGCCACCCAAAGATATGGCTCAGGAAACACCGGGGAGCTGTTTTTT
>TRBV7-9|TRBJ2-1|TRBD1|-
CASSQTTGGYNEQFF
TGTGCCAGCAGCCAAACGACAGGGGGCTACAATGAGCAGTTCTTC
>TRBV28|TRBJ2-7|-|-
CATRGAPEQYF
TGTGCCACCCGGGGGGCCCCGGAGCAGTACTTC
>TRBV12-5|TRBJ2-5|-|-
CASGLTPRHQYF
TGTGCTAGTGGTTTAACCCCCAGGCACCAGTACTTC
>TRBV2|TRBJ2-5|TRBD2|-
CASSVTSGRGETQYF
TGTGCCAGCAGTGTCACTAGCGGACGGGGAGAGACCCAGTACTTC
>TRBV27|TRBJ2-7|-|-
CASSTRRGLFSYEQYF
TGTGCCAGCAGTACTAGACGGGGACTGTTTTCCTACGAGCAGTACTTC
>TRBV9|TRBJ2-2|-|-
CASSPRLLARNAGELFF
TGTGCCAGCAGCCCTCGCTTACTAGCCCGGAACGCCGGGGAGCTGTTTTTT
>TRBV30|TRBJ2-4|TRBD2|-
CAWTKGLAGEAKNIQYF
TGTGCCTGGACCAAGGGACTAGCGGGAGAAGCCAAAAACATTCAGTACTTC
>TRBV4-3|TRBJ1-1|-|-
CASSQDYSNTEAFF
TGCGCCAGCAGCCAAGATTATTCGAACACTGAAGCTTTCTTT
>TRBV15|TRBJ2-2|-|-
CATTLDRRFGELFF
TGTGCCACCACCCTCGACAGGCGGTTCGGGGAGCTGTTTTTT
>TRBV2|TRBJ2-7|-|-
CASSELYF
TGTGCCAGCAGTGAACTGTACTTC
>TRBV5-5|TRBJ2-1|-|-
CASSPGQLYNEQFF
TGTGCCAGCAGCCCCGGACAGCTCTACAATGAGCAGTTCTTC
>TRBV11-2|TRBJ1-1|TRBD1|few
CASSTRTGGVRAFF
TGTGCCAGCAGTACCCGGACAGGGGGTGTGAGGGCTTTCTTT
>TRBV30|TRBJ1-1|-|-
CAWSRGENTEAFF
TGTGCCTGGAGCAGGGGCGAGAACACTGAAGCTTTCTTT
>TRBV5-1|TRBJ2-7|TRBD2|once
CASSGGLAEVSYEQYF
TGCGCCAGCAGCGGGGGACTAGCGGAAGTCTCCTACGAGCAGTACTTC
>TRBV18|TRBJ1-5|TRBD1|-
CASSPDRGGNQPQHF
TGTGCCAGCTCACCCGACAGGGGGGGGAATCAGCCCCAGCATTTT
>TRBV7-6|TRBJ2-1|-|-
CASSFWTEPSIGEQFF
TGTGCCAGCAGCTTTTGGACAGAACCCTCAATTGGAGAGCAGTTCTTC
>TRBV5-1|TRBJ2-7|-|once
CASSQQGFPYEQYF
TGCGCCAGCAGCCAACAGGGTTTCCCCTACGAGCAGTACTTC
>TRBV4-2|TRBJ2-7|TRBD2|-
CASSQDIAGGAWEQYF
TGTGCCAGCAGCCAAGATATAGCGGGAGGTGCCTGGGAGCAGTACTTC
>TRBV28|TRBJ1-1|TRBD1|-
CASSPSGQGVGNTEAFF
TGTGCCAGCAGTCCGTCGGGACAGGGGGTGGGGAACACTGAAGCTTTCTTT
>TRBV10-3|TRBJ1-2|TRBD1|-
CAISESQGAGGYTF
TGTGCCATCAGTGAGTCACAGGGGGCAGGTGGCTACACCTTC